This entry is about one T cell receptor beta chain. The sample comes from a study of pediatric ulcerative colitis. The CDR3 contains 13 residues. The junction had 5 bases not matched to a gene; V was cut back by 3 bases and J by 4 bases. Germline CDR1 SQVTM, CDR2 ANQGSEA. The diagnostic colonoscopy in ulcerative colitis patients preceded any immunosuppressive treatment. Produced via immunoSEQ multiplex PCR; TCRdb's table is partial and in-frame only. This table holds about 36,000 clones, over 80% found once. Sequences were obtained from blood. The V call is TRBV29-1, the J call TRBJ1-1; 7 bases match TRBD1. The TCR sequence derives from a girl aged 10 to 17 with moderate ulcerative colitis. This chain's CDR3 is CSVDEGAGTEAFF. The DNA for the CDR3 is TGCAGCGTTGATGAGGGGGCCGGCACTGAAGCTTTCTTT.